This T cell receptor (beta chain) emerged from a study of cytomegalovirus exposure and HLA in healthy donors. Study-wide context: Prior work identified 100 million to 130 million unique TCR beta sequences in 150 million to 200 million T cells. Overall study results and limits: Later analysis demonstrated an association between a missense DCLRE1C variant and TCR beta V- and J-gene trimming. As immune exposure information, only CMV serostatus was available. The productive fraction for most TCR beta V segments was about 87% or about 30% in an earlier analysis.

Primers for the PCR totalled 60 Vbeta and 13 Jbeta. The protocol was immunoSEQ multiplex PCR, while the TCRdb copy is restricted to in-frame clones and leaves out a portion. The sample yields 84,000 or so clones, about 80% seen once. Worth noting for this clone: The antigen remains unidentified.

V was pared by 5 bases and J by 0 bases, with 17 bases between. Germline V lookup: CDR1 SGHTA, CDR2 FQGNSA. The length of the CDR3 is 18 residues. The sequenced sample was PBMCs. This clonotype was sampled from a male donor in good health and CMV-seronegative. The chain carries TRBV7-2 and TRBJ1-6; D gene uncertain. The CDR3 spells CASSVVEAVSSYNSPLHF. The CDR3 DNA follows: TGTGCCAGCAGCGTAGTAGAGGCGGTCAGCTCCTATAATTCACCCCTCCACTTT.